Following are 19 T cell receptor beta chains from one sample sequenced in a study of early stage breast cancer tumors. Some clones are missing from TCRdb's copy, which holds only in-frame ones; the method was immunoSEQ multiplex PCR. This table holds around 13,000 clones, approximately 80% found once. Sequenced sample: normal breast tissue next to the tumor. These receptors were taken from a person in their fifties or sixties with breast cancer.

The J gene is TRBJ2-7, the V gene TRBV7-9, with D possibly TRBD2 on 6 matching bases. The germline V gene has CDR1 SEHNR and CDR2 FQNEAQ (reference sequence). The CDR3 is made up of 18 amino acids. Trimming left V 2 bases short and J 3 bases short, with 23 bases between. CDR3 sequence reads: CASSLSPPGEVGHYEQYF. The CDR3, as DNA: TGTGCCAGCAGCTTATCCCCACCCGGGGAGGTAGGCCACTACGAGCAGTACTTC.

This clone has just a few counts. The V call is TRBV28, the J call TRBJ2-7; 9 positions agree with TRBD1. CDR3 length: 13 residues. Germline lookup yields CDR1 MDHEN and CDR2 SYDVKM. The CDR3 DNA reads TGTGCAGTCCCGGGACAGGGATTGTACGAGCAGTACTTC. Its protein is CAVPGQGLYEQYF.

The rearrangement joins TRBV19 to TRBJ2-1; 7 bases line up with TRBD2. The CDR3 runs 15 residues. The germline V gene encodes CDR1 LNHDA and CDR2 SQIVND (reference sequence). With V trimmed by 3 bases and J by 4 bases, 6 bases remained unmatched. As DNA, the CDR3 is TGTGCCAGTAGTATTGCGGGAGCTTTTTACAATGAGCAGTTCTTC. Encoded protein: CASSIAGAFYNEQFF.

The rearrangement joins TRBV6-6 to TRBJ1-6; no firm D call. The CDR3 loop spans 14 amino acids. V shed 5 bases and J shed 7 bases, with 12 bases lying between them. Germline loops: CDR1 MNHNY, CDR2 SVGAGI (reference sequence). The CDR3 reads CASSQQQWNSPLHF. CDR3 nucleotides: TGTGCCAGCAGTCAGCAGCAATGGAATTCACCCCTCCACTTT.

The chain combines TRBV30 with TRBJ1-4; possible D gene TRBD1, 5 bases. V was shortened by 5 bases and J by 4 bases, with 20 bases between the two germline ends. The CDR3 spans 16 residues. Per the germline V gene, CDR1 is GTSNPN and CDR2 is SVGIG (reference sequence). The CDR3: CAWDQGRQSGNEKLFF. The DNA of the CDR3 is TGTGCCTGGGACCAAGGTCGACAGTCCGGTAATGAAAAACTGTTTTTT.

This clone was detected only once. The rearrangement joins TRBV5-1 to TRBJ2-5, with D possibly matching TRBD2 (5 bases). This CDR3 contains 15 residues. V was cut by 0 bases and J by 1 base, with 10 bases left in between. Germline V gene lookup returns CDR1 SGHRS and CDR2 YFSETQ. The CDR3 region has the DNA TGCGCCAGCAGCTTGGAAATAGCGTTCCAAGAGACCCAGTACTTC. It yields the protein CASSLEIAFQETQYF.

The rearrangement uses TRBV18 and TRBJ2-3; D is ambiguous. This CDR3 contains 17 residues. Trimming stripped 1 base from V and 5 bases from J, with 19 bases between. The V gene's germline CDR1 is KGHSH and CDR2 LQKENI. The CDR3, as DNA: TGTGCCAGCTCACCACTCTATCAAACTGGAATTCGAGATACGCAGTATTTT. It is translated as CASSPLYQTGIRDTQYF.

The rearrangement joins TRBV28 to TRBJ1-4; 9 bases match TRBD1. With V trimmed by 5 bases and J by 2 bases, 12 bases remained unmatched. The CDR3 is made up of 18 amino acids. Germline V CDR1 and CDR2: MDHEN, SYDVKM. The CDR3, as DNA: TGTGCCAGCAGTATAGGCGGGACAGGGTTTTCGACTAATGAAAAACTGTTTTTT. This encodes CASSIGGTGFSTNEKLFF.

This clone has a single count. The V gene is TRBV2, the J gene TRBJ2-3, with a weak D call TRBD2 (7 bases). V was clipped by 8 bases and J by 4 bases, with 22 bases between them. Looked up from germline, CDR1 is SNHLY and CDR2 is FYNNEI. The CDR3 has 16 amino acids. The CDR3 sequence is CASHLGPGGAPDTQYF. The CDR3, as DNA: TGTGCCAGCCACCTCGGCCCTGGGGGGGCCCCAGATACGCAGTATTTT. The complete variable domain, with remaining parts taken from reference TRBV2 and TRBJ2-3, reads EPEVTQTPSHQVTQMGQEVILRCVPISNHLYFYWYRQILGQKVEFLVSFYNNEISEKSEIFDDQFSVERPDGSNFTLKIRSTKLEDSAMYFCASHLGPGGAPDTQYFGPGTRLTVL.

The gene calls are TRBV6-5 and TRBJ1-4; perhaps TRBD1 as D (5 bases). V shed 2 bases and J shed 5 bases, with 15 bases lying between them. Germline lookup yields CDR1 MNHEY and CDR2 SVGAGI. The CDR3 sequence is 16 residues long. CDR3 amino acids: CASSYEPSGANEKLFF. The CDR3 DNA reads as TGTGCCAGCAGTTACGAGCCGTCCGGGGCCAATGAAAAACTGTTTTTT.

The chain joins TRBV18 to TRBJ2-7; D gene ambiguous. This CDR3 is built from 14 residues. The germline V and J ends were trimmed by 4 bases and 2 bases, with 12 bases remaining between them. Looked up from germline, CDR1 is KGHSH and CDR2 is LQKENI. The CDR3 DNA follows: TGTGCCAGCTCACAAGGTCAGCTCGCCTACGAGCAGTACTTC. This gives the protein CASSQGQLAYEQYF.

The J gene is TRBJ2-1, the V gene TRBV7-3, with D uncertain. CDR1 and CDR2 from the germline V gene are SGHTA and FQGTGA. CDR3 length: 15 residues. Trimming cost V 0 bases and J 1 base, with 7 bases left between them. The CDR3 DNA reads TGTGCCAGCAGCTTAACGCAATCGTCCTACAATGAGCAGTTCTTC. This gives the protein CASSLTQSSYNEQFF.

V and J are TRBV27 and TRBJ2-7, with 7 bases aligning to TRBD1. CDR1 and CDR2 (germline): MNHEY, SMNVEV (reference sequence). The CDR3 is made up of 14 amino acids. J was trimmed by 4 bases and V by 1 base; bases with no gene match: 4. CDR3 coding DNA: TGTGCCAGCAGTTTATACAGGGGTAATTACGAGCAGTACTTC. Its protein is CASSLYRGNYEQYF.

The chain carries TRBV10-3 and TRBJ2-3; 8 bases are shared with TRBD2. V shed 2 bases and J 2 bases; nucleotides not matched to a gene: 9. The CDR3 is 17 residues long. Germline lookup yields CDR1 ENHRY and CDR2 SYGVKD. In DNA form, the CDR3 reads TGTGCCATCAGTGAGACACAGATAGCGGGACTCACAGATACGCAGTATTTT. This translates into CAISETQIAGLTDTQYF.

J is TRBJ2-3 and V is TRBV2; 8 bases map to TRBD1. Trimming cost V 7 bases and J 2 bases; bases outside gene matches: 8. CDR3 length equals 15 residues. The germline V gene encodes CDR1 SNHLY and CDR2 FYNNEI. CDR3 in amino acids: CASNDRGSYTDTQYF. The CDR3 DNA sequence: TGTGCCAGCAACGACAGGGGTTCATACACAGATACGCAGTATTTT.

The V and J genes are TRBV28 and TRBJ1-4; the match to TRBD1 covers 8 bases. The CDR3 spans 17 residues. In germline, CDR1 is MDHEN, CDR2 SYDVKM. Trimming cost V 4 bases and J 1 base; bases outside gene matches: 8. The CDR3 sequence: CASSSLRGQGTNEKLFF. The CDR3 bases are TGTGCCAGCAGTTCCCTCAGGGGGCAGGGAACTAATGAAAAACTGTTTTTT.

This chain joins TRBV29-1 and TRBJ2-3; tentative D call: TRBD1 (5 bases). The CDR3 totals 14 residues. V was pared by 7 bases and J by 4 bases, with 18 bases between. Per germline, CDR1 SQVTM and CDR2 ANQGSEA. CDR3 amino acids: CSGDEAGISDTQYF. The CDR3 nucleotides read TGCAGCGGGGATGAGGCAGGGATTTCAGATACGCAGTATTTT.

The chain recombines TRBV7-9 with TRBJ1-5, with D unclear. V lost 7 bases to trimming and J lost 7 bases, with 14 bases between them. The length of the CDR3 is 13 residues. The germline gives CDR1 SEHNR, CDR2 FQNEAQ (reference sequence). The DNA of the CDR3 is TGTGCCAGCACCGTTGGGCACGACCAGCCCCAGCATTTT. Amino acids: CASTVGHDQPQHF.

This rearrangement joins TRBV11-2 to TRBJ2-2, with D uncertain. V lost 2 bases, J lost 6 bases, and 13 bases lay in between. Germline assignment: CDR1 SGHAT and CDR2 FQNNGV. The CDR3 loop spans 15 amino acids. CDR3 nucleotide sequence: TGTGCCAGCAGCTTATCCCGGCTGTGGCCCGGGGAGCTGTTTTTT. It encodes CASSLSRLWPGELFF.